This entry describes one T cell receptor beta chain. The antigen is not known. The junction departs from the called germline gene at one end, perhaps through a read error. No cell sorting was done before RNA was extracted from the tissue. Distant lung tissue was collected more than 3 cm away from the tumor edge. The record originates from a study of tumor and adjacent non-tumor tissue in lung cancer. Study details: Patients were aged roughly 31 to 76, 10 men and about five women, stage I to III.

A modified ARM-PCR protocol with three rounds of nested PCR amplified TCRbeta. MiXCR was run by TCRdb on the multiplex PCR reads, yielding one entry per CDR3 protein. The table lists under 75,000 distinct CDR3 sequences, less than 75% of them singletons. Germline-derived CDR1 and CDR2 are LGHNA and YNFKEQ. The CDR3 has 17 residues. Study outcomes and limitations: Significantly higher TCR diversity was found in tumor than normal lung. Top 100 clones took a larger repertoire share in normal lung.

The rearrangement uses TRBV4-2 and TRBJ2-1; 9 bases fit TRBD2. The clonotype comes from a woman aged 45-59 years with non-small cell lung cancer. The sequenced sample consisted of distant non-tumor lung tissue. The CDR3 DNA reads TGTGCCAGCGGCCAAGATTCGGCTAGCGGGAATTTGTATGAGCAGCTCTTC. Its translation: CASGQDSASGNLYEQLF.